This T cell receptor (beta chain) was identified in a study of vaccination effects on CD4 cells after COVID-19. ViraFEST assay sequencing came after antigen-specific CD4+ T cells were expanded with viral peptide pools. Culture proceeded for under twelve days, and CD4+ T cells were then isolated. The vaccine recipients had no prior SARS-CoV-2 infection, with negative nucleocapsid antibodies. Cultures of over 1.5 million PBMC per well contained about 10 IU/ml IL-2 plus 10 ug/ml peptides. It was on days 3 and 7 that half the medium was replaced with IL-2 medium. With regard to this clone: Its antigen is still unknown.

Measured with immunoSEQ multiplex PCR; TCRdb has only the in-frame clones, and not every one. Of some 69,000 clones listed, approximately 75% were seen once; the top ten hold just under 3%. CDR1 and CDR2 (germline): MNHEY, SMNVEV (reference sequence). The CDR3 is made up of 16 amino acids. J gave up 6 bases and V 6 bases, and 9 bases lay outside the gene matches. Sequences were derived from CD4+ T cells from PBMCs cultured with HCoV-NL63 spike peptides, sampled before COVID-19 vaccination. The chain employs TRBV27 and TRBJ1-6, with 9 bases fitting TRBD1. The TCR comes from a human donor who received a COVID-19 vaccine. The CDR3 DNA reads TGTGCCAGCAGAAACCCCGGGGACAGGGTTAATTCACCCCTCCACTTT. Its translation: CASRNPGDRVNSPLHF.